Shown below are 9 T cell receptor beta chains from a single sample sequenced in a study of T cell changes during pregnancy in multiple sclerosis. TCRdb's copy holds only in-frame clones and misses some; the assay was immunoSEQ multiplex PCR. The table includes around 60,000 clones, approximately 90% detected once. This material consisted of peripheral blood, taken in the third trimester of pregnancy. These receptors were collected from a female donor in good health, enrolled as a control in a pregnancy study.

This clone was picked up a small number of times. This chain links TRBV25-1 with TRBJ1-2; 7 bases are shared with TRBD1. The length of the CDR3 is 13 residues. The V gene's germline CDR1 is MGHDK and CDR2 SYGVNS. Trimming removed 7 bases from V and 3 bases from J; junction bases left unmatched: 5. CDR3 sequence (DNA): TGTGCCAGCACGGGACAGACTGACTATGGCTACACCTTC. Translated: CASTGQTDYGYTF.

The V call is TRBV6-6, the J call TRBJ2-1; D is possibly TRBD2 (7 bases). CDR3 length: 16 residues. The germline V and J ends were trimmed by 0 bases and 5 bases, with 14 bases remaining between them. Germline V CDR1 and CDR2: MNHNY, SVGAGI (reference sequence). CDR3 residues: CASSYSGGGQNNEQFF. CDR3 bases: TGTGCCAGCAGTTACTCAGGGGGGGGCCAGAACAATGAGCAGTTCTTC.

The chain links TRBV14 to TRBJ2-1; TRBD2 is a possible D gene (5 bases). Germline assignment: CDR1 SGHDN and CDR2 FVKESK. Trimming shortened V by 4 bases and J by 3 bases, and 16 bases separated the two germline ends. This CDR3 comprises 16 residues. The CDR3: CASSLRTGSVYNEQFF. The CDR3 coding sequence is TGTGCCAGCAGCCTGCGGACGGGATCGGTCTACAATGAGCAGTTCTTC. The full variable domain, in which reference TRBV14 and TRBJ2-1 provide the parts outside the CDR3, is EAGVTQFPSHSVIEKGQTVTLRCDPISGHDNLYWYRRVMGKEIKFLLHFVKESKQDESGMPNNRFLAERTGGTYSTLKVQPAELEDSGVYFCASSLRTGSVYNEQFFGPGTRLTVL.

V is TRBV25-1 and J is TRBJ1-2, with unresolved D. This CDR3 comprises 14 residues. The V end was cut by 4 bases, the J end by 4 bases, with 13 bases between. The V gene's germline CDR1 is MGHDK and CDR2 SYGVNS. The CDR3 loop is CASSADTGFYGYTF. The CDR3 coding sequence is TGTGCCAGCAGTGCCGACACCGGCTTCTATGGCTACACCTTC.

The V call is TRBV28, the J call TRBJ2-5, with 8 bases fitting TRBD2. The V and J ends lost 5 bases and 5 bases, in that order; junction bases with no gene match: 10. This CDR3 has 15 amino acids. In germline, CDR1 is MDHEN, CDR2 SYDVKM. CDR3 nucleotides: TGTGCCAGCAGTCCGGGGGGGGCGGCGAAGGAGACCCAGTACTTC. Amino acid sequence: CASSPGGAAKETQYF.

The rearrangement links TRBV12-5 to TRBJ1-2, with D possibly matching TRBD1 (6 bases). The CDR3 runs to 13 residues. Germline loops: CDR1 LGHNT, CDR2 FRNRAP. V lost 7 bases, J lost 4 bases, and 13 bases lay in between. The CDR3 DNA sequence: TGTGCTAGTGCCCCAGGGGCAGGCTATGGCTACACCTTC. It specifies CASAPGAGYGYTF.

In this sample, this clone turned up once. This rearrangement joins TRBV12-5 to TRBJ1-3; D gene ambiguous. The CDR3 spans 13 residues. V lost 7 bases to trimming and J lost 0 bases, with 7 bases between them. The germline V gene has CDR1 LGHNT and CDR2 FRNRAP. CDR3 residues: CASAFFSGNTIYF. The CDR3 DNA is TGTGCTAGTGCCTTCTTCTCTGGAAACACCATATATTTT.

The CDR3 DNA is TGCGCCAGCAGCTTCCAAAGCAGGGTGGACACCGGGGAGCTGTTTTTT. The encoded protein is CASSFQSRVDTGELFF. The V and J genes are TRBV5-1 and TRBJ2-2; the D gene is possibly TRBD1 (5 bases). The CDR3 contains 16 residues. Germline V gene lookup returns CDR1 SGHRS and CDR2 YFSETQ. V gave up 2 bases and J gave up 3 bases, with 14 bases separating them.

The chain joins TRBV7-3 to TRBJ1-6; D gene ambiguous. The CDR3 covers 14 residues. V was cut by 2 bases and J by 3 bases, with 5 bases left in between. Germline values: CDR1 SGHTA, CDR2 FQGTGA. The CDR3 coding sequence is TGTGCCAGCAGCTTAGGCGGCTATAATTCACCCCTCCACTTT. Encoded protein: CASSLGGYNSPLHF. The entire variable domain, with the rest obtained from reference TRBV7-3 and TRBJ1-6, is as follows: GAGVSQTPSNKVTEKGKYVELRCDPISGHTALYWYRQSLGQGPEFLIYFQGTGAADDSGLPNDRFFAVRPEGSVSTLKIQRTERGDSAVYLCASSLGGYNSPLHFGNGTRLTVT.